The 9 T cell receptor beta chains in this list originate from one sample, sequenced in a study of Ad26.COV2.S vaccination and SARS-CoV-2 variants. As to treatment: roughly 19 received Ad26.COV2.S at low or high dose, single or two shots; five or six received placebo; per-sample allocation not given. Sampling happened 63 days after the first vaccine or placebo injection. Repertoires were generated with immunoSEQ multiplex PCR, while TCRdb's copy carries only in-frame clones and drops some. The table includes about 280,000 clones, approximately 89% detected once. The material was peripheral blood, obtained in a trial of Ad26.COV2.S vaccine versus placebo. Receptor source: a person aged 18-65 years who received the Ad26.COV2.S COVID-19 vaccine or a placebo.

The chain couples TRBV19 to TRBJ2-1, with D possibly being TRBD1 or TRBD2 (5 bases each). CDR3 length: 15 amino acids. Germline V gives CDR1 LNHDA, CDR2 SQIVND (reference sequence). The V and J ends lost 6 bases and 6 bases respectively, with 18 bases between them. The CDR3 reads CASSPLGTSSNEQFF. The DNA of the CDR3 is TGTGCCAGTAGCCCCTTGGGGACCAGCTCCAATGAGCAGTTCTTC.

Comment on this clone: Without the conserved terminal phenylalanine or tryptophan, this CDR3 likely stems from a read error. Because the CDR3's place on the DNA is in doubt, the DNA is left out and the CDR3 is given as listed by TCRdb. The chain links TRBV2 to TRBJ1-1; the table's D call, TRBD1, has no DNA check behind it. Per germline, CDR1 SNHLY and CDR2 FYNNEI. The CDR3 is 12 amino acids in total, end residues counted. CDR3: CASSETQPGHRL.

This sequence joins TRBV27 and TRBJ1-6; no firm D call. CDR1 MNHEY and CDR2 SMNVEV come from the germline V gene (reference sequence). The V end lost 2 bases, the J end lost 0 bases, and 11 bases lay between the germline ends. The CDR3 extends over 17 amino acids. The DNA for the CDR3 is TGTGCCAGCAGTTTAACGACCGGGAGCTCCTATAATTCACCCCTCCACTTT. This codes for CASSLTTGSSYNSPLHF.

This clone was found a few times. This rearrangement joins TRBV6-2 or TRBV6-3 to TRBJ2-2; the D is unclear. The CDR3 runs to 14 residues. Germline loops: CDR1 MNHEY, CDR2 SVGEGT. V dropped 4 bases and J dropped 0 bases, with 6 bases sitting between them. The CDR3 DNA follows: TGTGCCAGCAGTTTACAAACGAACACCGGGGAGCTGTTTTTT. It codes for CASSLQTNTGELFF.

The chain joins TRBV19 to TRBJ1-2; 8 positions match TRBD1. Germline CDR1 reads LNHDA; CDR2 reads SQIVND (reference sequence). The V and J ends lost 5 bases and 6 bases, in that order; junction bases with no gene match: 11. The CDR3 has 15 amino acids. CDR3: CASSDGQGHSHGYTF. In DNA, the CDR3 is TGTGCCAGTAGTGACGGACAGGGCCATTCGCATGGCTACACCTTC.

The genes are TRBV7-2 and TRBJ2-2, with 7 positions matching TRBD2. The CDR3 spans 16 residues. The V segment lost 1 base and the J segment 1 base; nucleotides outside the gene matches: 3. CDR1 is SGHTA, CDR2 FQGNSA, per germline. The CDR3 spells CASSLGGRGNTGELFF. CDR3 DNA: TGTGCCAGCAGCTTAGGTGGGAGGGGGAACACCGGGGAGCTGTTTTTT.

This chain uses TRBV6-5 with TRBJ2-7, with 7 bases identical to TRBD1. CDR1 MNHEY and CDR2 SVGAGI come from the germline V gene. The V and J ends lost 5 bases and 4 bases, in that order; junction bases with no gene match: 11. The CDR3 consists of 15 residues. CDR3 coding DNA: TGTGCCAGCAGTCGTCCGGGACAGCTGATGTACGAGCAGTACTTC. It translates to CASSRPGQLMYEQYF.

This rearrangement joins TRBV10-1 to TRBJ2-7; 7 bases line up with TRBD1. J gave up 2 bases and V 10 bases, and 2 bases lay outside the gene matches. The CDR3 covers 11 residues. Germline CDR1 is WNHNN and CDR2 is SYGVQD (reference sequence). The CDR3 sequence is CATGTAYEQYF. The DNA for the CDR3 is TGCGCCACCGGGACAGCCTACGAGCAGTACTTC.

This chain uses TRBV5-1 with TRBJ1-4, with D perhaps TRBD1 (6 bases). V was shortened by 4 bases and J by 6 bases, with 16 bases between the two germline ends. This CDR3 contains 15 residues. Germline lookup yields CDR1 SGHRS and CDR2 YFSETQ. The DNA of the CDR3 is TGCGCCAGCAGCCGACAAACAGGGTTAGATGAAAAACTGTTTTTT. It yields the protein CASSRQTGLDEKLFF. Combining the CDR3 with reference TRBV5-1 and TRBJ1-4 gives the whole variable domain KAGVTQTPRYLIKTRGQQVTLSCSPISGHRSVSWYQQTPGQGLQFLFEYFSETQRNKGNFPGRFSGRQFSNSRSEMNVSTLELGDSALYLCASSRQTGLDEKLFFGSGTQLSVL.